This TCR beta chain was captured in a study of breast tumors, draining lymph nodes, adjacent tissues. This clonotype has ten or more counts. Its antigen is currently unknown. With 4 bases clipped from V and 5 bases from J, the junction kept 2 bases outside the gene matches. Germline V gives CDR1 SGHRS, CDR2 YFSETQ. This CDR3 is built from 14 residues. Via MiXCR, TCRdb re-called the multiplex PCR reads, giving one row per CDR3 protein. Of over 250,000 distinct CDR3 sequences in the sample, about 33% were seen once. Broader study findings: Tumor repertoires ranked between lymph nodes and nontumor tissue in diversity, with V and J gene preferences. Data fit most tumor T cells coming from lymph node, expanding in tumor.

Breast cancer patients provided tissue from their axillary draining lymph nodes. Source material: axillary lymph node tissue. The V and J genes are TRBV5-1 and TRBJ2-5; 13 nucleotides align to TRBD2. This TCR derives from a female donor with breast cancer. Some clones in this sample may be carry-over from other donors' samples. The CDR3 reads CASSELAGGETQYF. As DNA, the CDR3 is TGCGCCAGCAGCGAACTAGCGGGGGGGGAGACCCAGTACTTC. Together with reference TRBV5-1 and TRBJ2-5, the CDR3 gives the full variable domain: KAGVTQTPRYLIKTRGQQVTLSCSPISGHRSVSWYQQTPGQGLQFLFEYFSETQRNKGNFPGRFSGRQFSNSRSEMNVSTLELGDSALYLCASSELAGGETQYFGPGTRLLVL.